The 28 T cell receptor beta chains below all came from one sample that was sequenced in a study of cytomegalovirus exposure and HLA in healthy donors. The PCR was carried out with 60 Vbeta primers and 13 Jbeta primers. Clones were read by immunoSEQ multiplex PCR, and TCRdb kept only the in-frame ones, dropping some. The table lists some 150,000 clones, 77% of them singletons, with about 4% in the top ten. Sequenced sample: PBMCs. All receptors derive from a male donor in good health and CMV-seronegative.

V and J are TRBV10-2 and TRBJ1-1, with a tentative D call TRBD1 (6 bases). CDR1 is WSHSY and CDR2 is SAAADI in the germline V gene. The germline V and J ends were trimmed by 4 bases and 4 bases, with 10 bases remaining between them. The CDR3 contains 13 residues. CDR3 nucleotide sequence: TGCGCCAGCAGTGCCGGCAGGGGCACTGAAGCTTTCTTT. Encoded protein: CASSAGRGTEAFF.

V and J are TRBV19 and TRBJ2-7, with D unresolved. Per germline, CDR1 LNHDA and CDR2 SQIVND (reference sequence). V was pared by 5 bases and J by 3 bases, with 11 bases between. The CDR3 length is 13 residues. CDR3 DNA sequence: TGTGCCAGTAGTTTATCGGTCCTCTACGAGCAGTACTTC. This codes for CASSLSVLYEQYF. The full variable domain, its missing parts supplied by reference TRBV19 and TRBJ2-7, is DGGITQSPKYLFRKEGQNVTLSCEQNLNHDAMYWYRQDPGQGLRLIYYSQIVNDFQKGDIAEGYSVSREKKESFPLTVTSAQKNPTAFYLCASSLSVLYEQYFGPGTRLTVT.

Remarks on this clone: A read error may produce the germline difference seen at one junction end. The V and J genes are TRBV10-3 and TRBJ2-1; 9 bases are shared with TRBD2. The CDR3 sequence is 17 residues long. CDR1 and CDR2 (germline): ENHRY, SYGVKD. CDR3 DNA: TGTGCCATCAGTGAGGGGACTAGCTTAAAGTCCTACAATGAGCAGCTCTTC. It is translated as CAISEGTSLKSYNEQLF.

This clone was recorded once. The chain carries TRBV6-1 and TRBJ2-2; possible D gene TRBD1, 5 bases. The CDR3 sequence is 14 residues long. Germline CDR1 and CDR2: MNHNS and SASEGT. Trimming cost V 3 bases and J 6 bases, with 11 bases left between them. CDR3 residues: CASSDVGAPGELFF. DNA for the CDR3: TGTGCCAGCAGTGACGTTGGGGCCCCCGGGGAGCTGTTTTTT.

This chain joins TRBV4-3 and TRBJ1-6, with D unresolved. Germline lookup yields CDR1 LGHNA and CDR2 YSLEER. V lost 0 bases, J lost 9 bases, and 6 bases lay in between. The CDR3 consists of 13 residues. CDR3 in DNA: TGCGCCAGCAGCCAAGAAGGGAGTTCACCCCTCCACTTT. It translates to CASSQEGSSPLHF.

CDR3 residues: CASSLAGEQYF. Written as DNA, the CDR3 is TGTGCCAGCAGCTTAGCCGGGGAGCAGTACTTC. The genes are TRBV7-2 and TRBJ2-7; D is ambiguous. V was trimmed by 0 bases and J by 7 bases, leaving 4 bases between them. CDR1 is SGHTA and CDR2 is FQGNSA in the germline V gene. The CDR3 is 11 amino acids.

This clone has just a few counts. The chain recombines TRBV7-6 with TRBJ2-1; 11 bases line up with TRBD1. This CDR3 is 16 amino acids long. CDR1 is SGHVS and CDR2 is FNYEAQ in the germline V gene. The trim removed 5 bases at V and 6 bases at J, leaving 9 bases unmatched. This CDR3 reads CASSEEAGTGGNEQFF. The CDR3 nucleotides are TGTGCCAGCAGCGAGGAAGCCGGGACAGGGGGCAATGAGCAGTTCTTC.

The CDR3 DNA reads TGCGCCAGCAGTACTGGGGCCGAAGGGGCCAACGAGCAGTACTTC. This encodes CASSTGAEGANEQYF. The J gene is TRBJ2-7, the V gene TRBV5-1; possibly TRBD1 for D (5 bases). V shed 5 bases and J shed 5 bases, with 20 bases lying between them. The germline V gene has CDR1 SGHRS and CDR2 YFSETQ. This CDR3 has 15 amino acids.

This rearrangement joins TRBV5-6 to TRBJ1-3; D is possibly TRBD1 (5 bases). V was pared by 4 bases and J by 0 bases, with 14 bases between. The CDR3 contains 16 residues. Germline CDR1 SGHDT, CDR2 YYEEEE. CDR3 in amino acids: CASSHVGALSGNTIYF. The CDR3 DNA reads TGTGCCAGCAGCCATGTAGGGGCCCTCTCTGGAAACACCATATATTTT.

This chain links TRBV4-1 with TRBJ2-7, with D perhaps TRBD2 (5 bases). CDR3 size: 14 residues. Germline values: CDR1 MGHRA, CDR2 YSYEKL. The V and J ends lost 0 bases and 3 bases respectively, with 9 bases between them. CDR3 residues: CASSQEPGGYEQYF. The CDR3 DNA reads TGCGCCAGCAGCCAAGAGCCTGGAGGCTACGAGCAGTACTTC.

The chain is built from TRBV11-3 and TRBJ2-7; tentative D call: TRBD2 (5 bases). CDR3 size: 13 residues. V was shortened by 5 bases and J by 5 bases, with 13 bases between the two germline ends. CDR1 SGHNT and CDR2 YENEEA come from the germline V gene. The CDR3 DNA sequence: TGTGCCAGCAGCGCCTACCGGGATCACGAGCAGTACTTC. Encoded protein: CASSAYRDHEQYF. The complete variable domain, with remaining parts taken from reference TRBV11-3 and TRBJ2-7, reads EAGVVQSPRYKIIEKKQPVAFWCNPISGHNTLYWYLQNLGQGPELLIRYENEEAVDDSQLPKDRFSAERLKGVDSTLKIQPAELGDSAVYLCASSAYRDHEQYFGPGTRLTVT.

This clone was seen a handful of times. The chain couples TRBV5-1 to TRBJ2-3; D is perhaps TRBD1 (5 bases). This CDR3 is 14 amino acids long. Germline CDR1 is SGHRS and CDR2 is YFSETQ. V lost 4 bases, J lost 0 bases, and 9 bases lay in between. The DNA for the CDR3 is TGCGCCAGCAGCCCGGACACCAGCACAGATACGCAGTATTTT. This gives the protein CASSPDTSTDTQYF.

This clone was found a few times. Written as DNA, the CDR3 is TGTGCCAGCAGTTACGGGACAGGGAGAGGCACTGAAGCTTTCTTT. This sequence encodes CASSYGTGRGTEAFF. This chain links TRBV6-5 with TRBJ1-1; TRBD1 matches at 9 bases. The J segment lost 4 bases and the V segment lost 2 bases, leaving 5 bases of the junction unmatched. There are 15 residues in the CDR3. The germline V gene encodes CDR1 MNHEY and CDR2 SVGAGI.

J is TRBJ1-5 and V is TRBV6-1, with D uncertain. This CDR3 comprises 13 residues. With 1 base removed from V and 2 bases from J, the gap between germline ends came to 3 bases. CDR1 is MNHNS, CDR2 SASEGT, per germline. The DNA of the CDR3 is TGTGCCAGCAGTGAAGTAGGCAATCAGCCCCAGCATTTT. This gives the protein CASSEVGNQPQHF.

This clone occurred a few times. CDR3 sequence (DNA): TGTGCCAGCAGTTTATTCTTCGGCCAGCTAGCTACGCAGTATTTT. This gives the protein CASSLFFGQLATQYF. The V gene is TRBV27, the J gene TRBJ2-3; possibly TRBD2 for D (5 bases). The CDR3 is made up of 15 amino acids. CDR1 and CDR2 (germline): MNHEY, SMNVEV (reference sequence). Trimming took 1 base from V and 8 from J, leaving 16 bases between them.

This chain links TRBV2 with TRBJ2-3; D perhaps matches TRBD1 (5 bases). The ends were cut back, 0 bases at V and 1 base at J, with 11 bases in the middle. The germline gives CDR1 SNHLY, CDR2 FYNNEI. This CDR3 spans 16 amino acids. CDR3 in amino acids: CASSEAQGGRTDTQYF. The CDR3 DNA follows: TGTGCCAGCAGTGAAGCGCAGGGCGGTCGCACAGATACGCAGTATTTT.

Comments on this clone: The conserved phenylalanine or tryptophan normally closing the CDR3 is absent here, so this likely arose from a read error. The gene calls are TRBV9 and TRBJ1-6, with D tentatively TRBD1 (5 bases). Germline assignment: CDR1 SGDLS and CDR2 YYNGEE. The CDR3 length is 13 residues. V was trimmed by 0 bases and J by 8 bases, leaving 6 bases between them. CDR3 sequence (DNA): TGTGCCAGCAGCGTAGCAGGGTATTCACCCCTCCACCTT. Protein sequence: CASSVAGYSPLHL.

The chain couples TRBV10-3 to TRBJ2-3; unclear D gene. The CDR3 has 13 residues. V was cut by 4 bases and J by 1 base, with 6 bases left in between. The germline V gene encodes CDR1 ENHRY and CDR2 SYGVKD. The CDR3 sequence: CAISGAGTDTQYF. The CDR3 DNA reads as TGTGCCATCAGTGGGGCAGGCACAGATACGCAGTATTTT.

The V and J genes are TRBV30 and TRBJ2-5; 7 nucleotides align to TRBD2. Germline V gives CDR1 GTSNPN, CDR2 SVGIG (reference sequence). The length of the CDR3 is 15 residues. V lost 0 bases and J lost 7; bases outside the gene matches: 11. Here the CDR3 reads CAWSVGASGSRTQYF. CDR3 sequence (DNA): TGTGCCTGGAGTGTAGGGGCTAGCGGCTCCAGGACCCAGTACTTC.

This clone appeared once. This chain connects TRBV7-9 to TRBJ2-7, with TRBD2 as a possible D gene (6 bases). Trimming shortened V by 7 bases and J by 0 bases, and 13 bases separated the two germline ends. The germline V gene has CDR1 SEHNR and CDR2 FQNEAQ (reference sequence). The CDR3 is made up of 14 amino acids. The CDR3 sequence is CASKSGGSSYEQYF. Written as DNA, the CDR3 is TGTGCCAGCAAAAGTGGGGGGAGCTCCTACGAGCAGTACTTC.

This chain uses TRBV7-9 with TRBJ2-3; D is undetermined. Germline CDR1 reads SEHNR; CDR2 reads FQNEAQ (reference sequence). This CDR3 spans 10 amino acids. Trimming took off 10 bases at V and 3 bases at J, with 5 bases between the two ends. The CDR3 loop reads CAILTDTQYF. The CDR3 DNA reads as TGTGCCATCCTAACAGATACGCAGTATTTT.

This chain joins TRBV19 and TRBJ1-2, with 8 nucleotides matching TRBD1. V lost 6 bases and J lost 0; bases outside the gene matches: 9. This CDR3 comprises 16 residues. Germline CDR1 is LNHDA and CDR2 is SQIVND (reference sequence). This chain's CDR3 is CASRVTGDPTNYGYTF. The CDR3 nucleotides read TGTGCCAGTAGGGTGACAGGGGACCCAACTAACTATGGCTACACCTTC.

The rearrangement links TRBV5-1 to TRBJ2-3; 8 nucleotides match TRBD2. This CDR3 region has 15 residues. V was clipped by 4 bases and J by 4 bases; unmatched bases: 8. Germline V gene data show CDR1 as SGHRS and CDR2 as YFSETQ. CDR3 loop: CASSLTSGGPDTQYF. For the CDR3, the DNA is TGCGCCAGCAGCCTAACTAGCGGAGGGCCAGATACGCAGTATTTT.

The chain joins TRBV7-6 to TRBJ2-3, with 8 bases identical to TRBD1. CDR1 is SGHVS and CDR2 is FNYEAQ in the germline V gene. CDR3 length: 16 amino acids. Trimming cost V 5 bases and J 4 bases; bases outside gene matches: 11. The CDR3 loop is CASSRGTGPMADTQYF. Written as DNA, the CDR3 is TGTGCCAGCAGCCGGGGGACAGGTCCTATGGCAGATACGCAGTATTTT.

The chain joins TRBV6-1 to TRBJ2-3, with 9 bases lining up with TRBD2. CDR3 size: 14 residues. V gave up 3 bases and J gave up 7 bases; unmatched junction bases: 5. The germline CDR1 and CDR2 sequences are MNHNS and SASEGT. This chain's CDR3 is CASSEISGSYTQYF. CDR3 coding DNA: TGTGCCAGCAGTGAGATTAGCGGGAGCTATACGCAGTATTTT.

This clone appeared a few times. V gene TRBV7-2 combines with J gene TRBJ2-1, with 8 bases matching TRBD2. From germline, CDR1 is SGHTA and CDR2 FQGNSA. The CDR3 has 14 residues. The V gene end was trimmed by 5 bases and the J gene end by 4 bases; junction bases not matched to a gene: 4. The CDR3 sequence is CASSPLAVYNEQFF. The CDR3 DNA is TGTGCCAGCAGCCCACTAGCGGTTTACAATGAGCAGTTCTTC.

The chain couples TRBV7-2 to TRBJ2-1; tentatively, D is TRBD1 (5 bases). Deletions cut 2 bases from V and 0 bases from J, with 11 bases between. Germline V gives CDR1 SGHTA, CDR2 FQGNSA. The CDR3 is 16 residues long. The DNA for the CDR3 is TGTGCCAGCAGCTTAATGGGGCTAAGCTCCTACAATGAGCAGTTCTTC. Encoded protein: CASSLMGLSSYNEQFF.

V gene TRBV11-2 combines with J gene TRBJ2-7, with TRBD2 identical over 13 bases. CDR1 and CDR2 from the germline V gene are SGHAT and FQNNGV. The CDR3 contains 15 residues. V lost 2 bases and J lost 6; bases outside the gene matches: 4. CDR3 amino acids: CASSLSRLAGGEQYF. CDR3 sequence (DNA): TGTGCCAGCAGCTTATCCCGACTAGCGGGAGGCGAGCAGTACTTC.